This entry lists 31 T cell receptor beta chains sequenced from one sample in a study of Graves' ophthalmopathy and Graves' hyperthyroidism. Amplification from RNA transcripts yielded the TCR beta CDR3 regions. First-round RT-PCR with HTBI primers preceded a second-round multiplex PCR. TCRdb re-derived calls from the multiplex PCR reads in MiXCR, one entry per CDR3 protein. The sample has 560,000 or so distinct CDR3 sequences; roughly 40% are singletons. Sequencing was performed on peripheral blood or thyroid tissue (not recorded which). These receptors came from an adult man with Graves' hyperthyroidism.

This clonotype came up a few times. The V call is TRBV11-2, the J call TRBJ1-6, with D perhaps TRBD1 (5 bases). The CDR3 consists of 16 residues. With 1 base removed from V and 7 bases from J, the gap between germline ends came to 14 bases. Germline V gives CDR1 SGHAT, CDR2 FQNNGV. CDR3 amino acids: CASSLVQGSRNSPLHF. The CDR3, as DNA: TGTGCCAGCAGCTTAGTTCAGGGTTCCAGGAATTCACCCCTCCACTTT.

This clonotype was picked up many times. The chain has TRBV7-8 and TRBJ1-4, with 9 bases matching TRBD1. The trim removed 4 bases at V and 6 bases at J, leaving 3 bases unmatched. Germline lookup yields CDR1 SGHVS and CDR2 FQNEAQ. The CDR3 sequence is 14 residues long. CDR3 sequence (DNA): TGTGCCAGCAGCTGGGACAGGGTTGATGAAAAACTGTTTTTT. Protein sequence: CASSWDRVDEKLFF.

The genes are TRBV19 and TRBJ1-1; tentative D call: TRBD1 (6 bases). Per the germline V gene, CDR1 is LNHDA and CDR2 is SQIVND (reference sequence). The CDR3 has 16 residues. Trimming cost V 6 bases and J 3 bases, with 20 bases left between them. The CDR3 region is CASRPRGLAVDTEAFF. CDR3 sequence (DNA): TGTGCCAGTAGGCCCAGGGGCTTAGCTGTGGACACTGAAGCTTTCTTT.

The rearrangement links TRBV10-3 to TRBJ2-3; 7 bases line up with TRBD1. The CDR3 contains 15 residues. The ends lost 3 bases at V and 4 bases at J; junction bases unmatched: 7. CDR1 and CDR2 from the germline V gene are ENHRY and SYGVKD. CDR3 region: CAISERQGGSDTQYF. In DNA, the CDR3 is TGTGCCATCAGTGAACGACAGGGTGGATCAGATACGCAGTATTTT.

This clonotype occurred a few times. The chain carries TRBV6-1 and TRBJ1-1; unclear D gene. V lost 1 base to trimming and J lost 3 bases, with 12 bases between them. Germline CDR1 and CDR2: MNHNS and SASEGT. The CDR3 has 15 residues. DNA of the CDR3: TGTGCCAGCAGTGAAGGTGTCCGCCGGGACACTGAAGCTTTCTTT. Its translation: CASSEGVRRDTEAFF.

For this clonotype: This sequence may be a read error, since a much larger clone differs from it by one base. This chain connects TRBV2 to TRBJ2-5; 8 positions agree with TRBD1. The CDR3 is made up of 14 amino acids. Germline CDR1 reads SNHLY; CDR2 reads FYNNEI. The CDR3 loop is CAGSQTGVGETQYF. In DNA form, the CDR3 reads TGTGCCGGCAGTCAGACAGGGGTTGGGGAGACCCAGTACTTC.

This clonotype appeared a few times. The CDR3 region has the DNA TGTGCCAGCAGACGGACAGGGGTTGATGGCAATCAGCCCCAGCATTTT. Protein: CASRRTGVDGNQPQHF. The chain recombines TRBV6-2 or TRBV6-3 with TRBJ1-5; 9 bases agree with TRBD1. Looked up from germline, CDR1 is MNHEY and CDR2 is SVGEGT. This CDR3 is 16 amino acids long. The J segment lost 2 bases and the V segment lost 6 bases, leaving 8 bases of the junction unmatched.

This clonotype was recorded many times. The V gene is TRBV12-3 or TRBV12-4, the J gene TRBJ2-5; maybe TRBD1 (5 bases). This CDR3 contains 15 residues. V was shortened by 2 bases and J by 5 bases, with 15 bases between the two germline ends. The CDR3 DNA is TGTGCCAGCAGTTTATCCGGCAGGGCGCGGGAGACCCAGTACTTC. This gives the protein CASSLSGRARETQYF.

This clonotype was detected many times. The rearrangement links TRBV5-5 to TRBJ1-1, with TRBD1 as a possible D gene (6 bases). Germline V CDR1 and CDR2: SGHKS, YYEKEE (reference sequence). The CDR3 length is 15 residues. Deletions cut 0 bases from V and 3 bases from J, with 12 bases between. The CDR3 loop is CASSLAPGDHTEAFF. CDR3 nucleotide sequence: TGTGCCAGCAGCTTGGCCCCAGGGGACCACACTGAAGCTTTCTTT. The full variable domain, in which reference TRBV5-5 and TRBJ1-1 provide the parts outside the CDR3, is DAGVTQSPTHLIKTRGQQVTLRCSPISGHKSVSWYQQVLGQGPQFIFQYYEKEERGRGNFPDRFSARQFPNYSSELNVNALLLGDSALYLCASSLAPGDHTEAFFGQGTRLTVV.

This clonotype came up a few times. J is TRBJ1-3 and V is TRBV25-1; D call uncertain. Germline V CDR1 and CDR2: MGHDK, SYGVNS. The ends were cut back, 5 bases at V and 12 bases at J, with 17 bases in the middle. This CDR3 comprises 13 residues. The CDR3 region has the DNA TGTGCCAGCAGTTTGAAGCCGTTGGCGAGCATATATTTT. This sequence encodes CASSLKPLASIYF.

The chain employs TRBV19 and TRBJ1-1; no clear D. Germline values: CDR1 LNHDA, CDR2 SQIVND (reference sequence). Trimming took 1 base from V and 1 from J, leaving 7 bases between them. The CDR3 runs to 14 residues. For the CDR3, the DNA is TGTGCCAGTAGTATAGCTCTGGGGAACACTGAAGCTTTCTTT. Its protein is CASSIALGNTEAFF.

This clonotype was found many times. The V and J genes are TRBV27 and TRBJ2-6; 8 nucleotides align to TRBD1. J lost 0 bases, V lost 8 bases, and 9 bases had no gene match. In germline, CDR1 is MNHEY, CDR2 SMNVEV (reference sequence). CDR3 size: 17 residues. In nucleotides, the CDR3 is TGTGCCAGCTCTTCTGGACAGGGACGCTCTGGGGCCAACGTCCTGACTTTC. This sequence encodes CASSSGQGRSGANVLTF. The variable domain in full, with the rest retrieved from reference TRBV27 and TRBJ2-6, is EAQVTQNPRYLITVTGKKLTVTCSQNMNHEYMSWYRQDPGLGLRQIYYSMNVEVTDKGDVPEGYKVSRKEKRNFPLILESPSPNQTSLYFCASSSGQGRSGANVLTFGAGSRLTVL.

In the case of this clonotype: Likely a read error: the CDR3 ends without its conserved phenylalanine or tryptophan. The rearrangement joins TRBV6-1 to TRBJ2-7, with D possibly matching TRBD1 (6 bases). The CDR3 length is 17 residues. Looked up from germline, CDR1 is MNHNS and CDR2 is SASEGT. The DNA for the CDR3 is TGTGCTAGCAGTTACTCGAATCGGCTTTTAGGGGGATACGAGCAGTACCTC. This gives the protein CASSYSNRLLGGYEQYL.

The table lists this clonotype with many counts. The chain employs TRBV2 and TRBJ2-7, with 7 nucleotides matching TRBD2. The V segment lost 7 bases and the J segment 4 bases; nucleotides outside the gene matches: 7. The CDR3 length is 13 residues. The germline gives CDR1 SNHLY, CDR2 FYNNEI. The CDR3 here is CASKRQGGYEQYF. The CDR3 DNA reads TGTGCCAGCAAGCGGCAGGGAGGGTACGAGCAGTACTTC.

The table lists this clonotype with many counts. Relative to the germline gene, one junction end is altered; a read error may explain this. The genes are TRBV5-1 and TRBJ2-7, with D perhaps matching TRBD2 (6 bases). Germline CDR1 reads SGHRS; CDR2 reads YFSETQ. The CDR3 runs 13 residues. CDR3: CASSLREAYEQYF. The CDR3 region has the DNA TGTGCCAGCAGCTTAAGGGAGGCCTACGAGCAGTACTTC.

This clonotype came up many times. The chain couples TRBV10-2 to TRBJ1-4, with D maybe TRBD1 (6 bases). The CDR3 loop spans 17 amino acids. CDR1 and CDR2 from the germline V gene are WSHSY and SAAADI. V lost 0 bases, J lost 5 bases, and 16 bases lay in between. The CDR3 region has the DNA TGCGCCAGCAGTGAGTCCGACCCCGGGGGCGGGAATGAAAAACTGTTTTTT. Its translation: CASSESDPGGGNEKLFF.

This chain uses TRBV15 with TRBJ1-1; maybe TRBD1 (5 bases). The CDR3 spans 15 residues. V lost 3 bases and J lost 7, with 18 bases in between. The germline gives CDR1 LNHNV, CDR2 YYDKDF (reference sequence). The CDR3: CATSSQGAGSHEAFF. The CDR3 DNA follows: TGTGCCACCAGCAGCCAAGGCGCAGGGAGCCATGAAGCTTTCTTT.

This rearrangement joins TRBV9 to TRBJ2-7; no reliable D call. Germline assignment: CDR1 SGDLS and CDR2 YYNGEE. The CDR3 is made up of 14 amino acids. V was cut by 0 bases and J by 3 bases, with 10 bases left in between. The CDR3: CASSVVTGGYEQYF. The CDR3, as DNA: TGTGCCAGCAGCGTAGTTACCGGCGGCTACGAGCAGTACTTC.

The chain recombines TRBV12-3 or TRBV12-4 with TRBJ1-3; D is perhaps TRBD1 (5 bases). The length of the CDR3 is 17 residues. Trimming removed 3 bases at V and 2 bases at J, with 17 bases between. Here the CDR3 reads CASSFGDGFDPGNTIYF. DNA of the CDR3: TGTGCCAGCAGTTTTGGGGACGGGTTTGACCCTGGAAACACCATATATTTT.

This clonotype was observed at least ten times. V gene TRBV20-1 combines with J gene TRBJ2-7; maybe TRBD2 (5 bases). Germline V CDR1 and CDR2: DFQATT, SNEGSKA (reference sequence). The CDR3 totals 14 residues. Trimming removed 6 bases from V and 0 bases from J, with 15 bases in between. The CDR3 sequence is CSAGEAAASYEQYF. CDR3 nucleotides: TGCAGTGCCGGCGAGGCAGCGGCCTCCTACGAGCAGTACTTC.

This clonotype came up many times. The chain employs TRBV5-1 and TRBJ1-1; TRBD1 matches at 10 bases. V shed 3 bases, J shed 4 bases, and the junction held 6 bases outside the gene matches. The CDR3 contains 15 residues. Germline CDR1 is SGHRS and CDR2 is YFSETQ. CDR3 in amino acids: CASSSRQGAPTEAFF. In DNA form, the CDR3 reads TGCGCCAGCAGCTCACGACAGGGGGCGCCCACTGAAGCTTTCTTT.

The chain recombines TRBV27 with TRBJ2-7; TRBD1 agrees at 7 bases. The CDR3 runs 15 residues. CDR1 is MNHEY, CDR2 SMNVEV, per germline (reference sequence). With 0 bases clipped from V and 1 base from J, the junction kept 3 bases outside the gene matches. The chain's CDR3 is CASSLSWDSSYEQYF. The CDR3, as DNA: TGTGCCAGCAGTTTATCGTGGGACAGTTCCTACGAGCAGTACTTC.

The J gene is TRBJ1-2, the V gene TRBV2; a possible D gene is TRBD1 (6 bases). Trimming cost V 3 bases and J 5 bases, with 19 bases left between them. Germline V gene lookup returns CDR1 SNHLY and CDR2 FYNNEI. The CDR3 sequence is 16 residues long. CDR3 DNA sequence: TGTGCCAGCAGTGATTTTTCGGGGGCAGGCGGTTATGGCTACACCTTC. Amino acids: CASSDFSGAGGYGYTF.

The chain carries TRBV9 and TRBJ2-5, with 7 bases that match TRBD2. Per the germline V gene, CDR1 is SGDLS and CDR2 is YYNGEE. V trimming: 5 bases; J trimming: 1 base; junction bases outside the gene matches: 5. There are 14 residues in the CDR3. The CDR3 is CASRTGGPQETQYF. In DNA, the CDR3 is TGTGCCAGCAGGACGGGAGGTCCCCAAGAGACCCAGTACTTC.

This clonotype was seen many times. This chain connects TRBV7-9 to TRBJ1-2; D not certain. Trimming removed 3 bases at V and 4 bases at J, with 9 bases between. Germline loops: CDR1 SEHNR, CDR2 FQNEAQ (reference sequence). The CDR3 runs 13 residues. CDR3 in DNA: TGTGCCAGCAGCTTTGGACTGTTCTATGGCTACACCTTC. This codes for CASSFGLFYGYTF.

The CDR3 here is CSARDRPGGERNTIYF. The CDR3 bases are TGCAGTGCTAGAGATCGTCCAGGGGGCGAGCGGAACACCATATATTTT. The gene calls are TRBV20-1 and TRBJ1-3, with TRBD1 matching over 8 bases. CDR1 and CDR2 (germline): DFQATT, SNEGSKA (reference sequence). The CDR3 is made up of 16 amino acids. V lost 0 bases, J lost 7 bases, and 11 bases stayed unmatched.

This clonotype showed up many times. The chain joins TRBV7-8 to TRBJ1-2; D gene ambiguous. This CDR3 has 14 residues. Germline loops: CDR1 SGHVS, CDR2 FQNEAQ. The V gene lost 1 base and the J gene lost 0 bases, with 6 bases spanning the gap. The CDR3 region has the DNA TGTGCCAGCAGCTTAGGGAAGGCTAACTATGGCTACACCTTC. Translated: CASSLGKANYGYTF.

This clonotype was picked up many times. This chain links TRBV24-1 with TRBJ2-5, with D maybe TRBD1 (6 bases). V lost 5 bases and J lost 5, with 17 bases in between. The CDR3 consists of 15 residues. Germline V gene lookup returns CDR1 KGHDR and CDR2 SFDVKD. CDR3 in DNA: TGTGCCACCAGTGCCAGGACAGCCGGATCGGAGACCCAGTACTTC. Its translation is CATSARTAGSETQYF.

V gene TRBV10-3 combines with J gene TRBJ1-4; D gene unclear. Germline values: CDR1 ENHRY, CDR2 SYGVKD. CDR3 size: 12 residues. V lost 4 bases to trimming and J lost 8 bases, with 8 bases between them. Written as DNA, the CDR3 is TGTGCCATCAGTGGAGGAGGCGAAAAACTGTTTTTT. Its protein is CAISGGGEKLFF.

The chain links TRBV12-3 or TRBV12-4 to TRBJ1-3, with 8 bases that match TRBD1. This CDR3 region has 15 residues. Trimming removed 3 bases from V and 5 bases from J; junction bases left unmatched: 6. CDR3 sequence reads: CASSFSGGLRNTIYF. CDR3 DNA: TGTGCCAGCAGTTTTTCAGGGGGCCTTCGAAACACCATATATTTT.

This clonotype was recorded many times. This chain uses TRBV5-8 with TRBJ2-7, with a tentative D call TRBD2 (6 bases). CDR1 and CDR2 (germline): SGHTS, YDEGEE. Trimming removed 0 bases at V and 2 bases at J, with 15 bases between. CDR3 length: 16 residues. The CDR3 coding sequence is TGTGCCAGCAGCTTGGGGACGAGAGCGGGCACCTACGAGCAGTACTTC. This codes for CASSLGTRAGTYEQYF.